The TCR beta chain under discussion was sequenced for a study of vaccination and CD4 T cells after COVID-19 (dated by TCRdb to 2021 to 2024). For the study in its entirety: Six males and four females were included in the convalescent cohort, with two Hispanic individuals, seven Caucasians, two Asians and one multiracial person represented. In approximately ten COVID-19 convalescent patients and 4 infection-naive healthy vaccine recipients, the spike-specific CD4+ TCR repertoire before mRNA vaccination was compared with the repertoire after mRNA vaccination. Post-vaccine blood samples were taken a median of approximately 76 days after the second vaccine dose, with a range of about 13 to 250 days. Post-COVID blood samples from convalescent patients were collected a median of around 110 days after diagnosis, with a range of 35 to 161 days. Overlapping spike peptide pools from SARS-CoV-2 and from the common cold coronaviruses HCoV-NL63, HCoV-OC43 and HCoV-229E were used as culture stimuli. Control cultures used a CEFX viral epitope pool as positive control, an HIV-1 Nef peptide pool as negative control, or no peptide. Each participant got two doses of either the Pfizer-BioNTech BNT162b2 vaccine (n=8) or the Moderna mRNA-1273 vaccine (n=2).

Overall results and qualifications from the work: In convalescent patients, a median around 85% of post-vaccine SARS-CoV-2-reactive clones were detected only after vaccination, and vaccine-specific priming was suggested by this finding. The median count of SARS-CoV-2-reactive clonotypes went up from under 25 after infection to 35 to 40 after vaccination, although the change was not significant. Nearly all vaccine-specific clones in convalescent patients (304 of 307) were mono-reactive for SARS-CoV-2 spike rather than cross-reactive with common cold coronaviruses. The number of convalescent patients in the study was relatively small, and the study did not examine early timepoints following natural infection.

Of note for this clonotype: What antigen it recognizes has not been identified. No much larger clonotype is one base removed from it; base qualities were not supplied.

The CDR3 covers 15 residues, taking in both the cysteine and the phenylalanine. Of all the DNA, just the CDR3 is kept, 45 bases in frame from base 1. Per the germline V gene, MNHNS is the CDR1 and SASEGT is the CDR2. For this chain, trimming is 8 bases at the V end and 6 bases at the J end, and the number of junction bases without a gene match is 12. Per the publication, the treatment or condition label means: approximately 10-day PBMC culture with coronavirus spike peptide pools or control peptides (ViraFEST assay). To expand antigen-specific T cells with peptide pools and then pick out the expanded clonotypes through TCR sequencing, the study relied on the ViraFEST assay. Healthy vaccine recipients had no prior SARS-CoV-2 infection, confirmed by negative nucleocapsid antibody tests before and after vaccination. Each well held approximately 2 million PBMCs cultured in IMDM containing roughly 5% human AB serum and approximately 9.8 IU/ml IL-2, with around 9.7 ug/ml peptide pools added. Half of the culture medium was replaced with fresh IL-2-containing medium on days 3 and 7. CD4+ T cells were isolated after less than twelve days of culture through negative selection using the EasySep CD4+ T cell isolation kit. PBMCs were separated from whole blood using Ficoll-Paque Plus gradient centrifugation and then either used fresh or cryopreserved at -140C. Each culture condition was generally run in triplicate wells.

The library came from PCR. TCR sequencing of DNA from cultured CD4+ T cells used the Oncomine TCR Beta short-read assay at the Johns Hopkins FTIC core. Genomic DNA was extracted from the cultured CD4+ T cells with the QIAamp micro DNA kit. The Oncomine TCR Beta libraries from cultured CD4+ T cells were pooled using unique dual indexes and then sequenced on an Illumina iSeq 100. Turning to the authors' computational methods: Non-productive sequences were removed, and CDR3s that did not start with C, did not end with F or W, or were shorter than 7 amino acids were discarded. Antigen-specific clonotypes were identified using the MANAFEST web application through comparison of peptide-stimulated wells with reference and other culture wells. Positive clones required FDR below 0.05, an odds ratio above 5, and productive frequency above 0.1% in at least two of three replicate wells. Cross-reactive clonotypes were defined as significantly expanded in both SARS-CoV-2 spike wells and at least one common cold coronavirus spike condition. CDR3 homology was assessed with Levenshtein distances (stringdist) and unrooted phylogenetic trees (ape) in R version 3.6.1. The public reads were reprocessed in TCRdb via fastp at Q25 and MiXCR, keeping in-frame beta chains. Identical CDR3 proteins give one entry, which carries the most common genes and DNA. It is TCRdb's table, rather than the study itself, that gives the V and J calls and clone size. For this sample the table gives around 15,000 distinct CDR3 sequences, of which around a third were detected only once. The ten most abundant clones make up around 23% of the sample.

The clonotype comes from a human donor who received a COVID-19 vaccine. Recombination linked TRBV6-1 to TRBJ2-3, and 9 junctional nucleotides match TRBD1. Here the sequenced sample was CD4+ T cells from blood, cultured in vitro, taken before SARS-CoV-2 vaccination. The DNA sequence is TGTGCCAGCGGGAAACAGGGGGCGCTAAGGGATACGCAGTATTTT. Its product reads: CASGKQGALRDTQYF.